The present T cell receptor beta chain was sequenced within a study of shared clonotypes between healthy human individuals. Points from the study as a whole: Researchers found naive subsets generally carried larger estimated richness than memory subsets.

Assay used: immunoSEQ multiplex PCR; TCRdb lists only in-frame clones, some missing. The repertoire holds roughly 890,000 clones, 92% seen once, with around 24% in the top ten. This clone was counted ten times or more. Its target is not known. Naivety among CD8 cells was defined by CD45RO negativity and positive CCR7 selection, thereby excluding terminally differentiated effector memory CD45RA+ cells. The V end was cut by 3 bases, the J end by 3 bases, with 14 bases between. From germline, CDR1 is MNHEY and CDR2 SMNVEV (reference sequence). The CDR3 is 15 residues long. The TCR sequence derives from a man aged 30-40 years in good health. V and J are TRBV27 and TRBJ1-1, with D tentatively TRBD1 (5 bases). Sequenced material: naive CD8+ T cells sorted from blood. CDR3 loop: CASSFYGAGDTEAFF. The CDR3 DNA sequence: TGTGCCAGCAGTTTTTATGGGGCAGGAGACACTGAAGCTTTCTTT.